This T cell receptor (beta chain) originates from a study of shared clonotypes between healthy human individuals (dated by TCRdb to the early 2020s). At the level of the whole study: The cohort comprised two women and three men aged 18 to 49 years. Per donor, three plates each were used for CD4 naive and CD4 memory, two for CD8 naive, and one for CD8 memory. The study deeply sequenced blood TCR repertoires of about five healthy adults to estimate repertoire size and the extent of clonotype sharing between individuals. To increase sequencing depth and limit assay-specific biases, TCR repertoire library preparation and sequencing were carried out by different laboratories using diverse techniques. Between about 0.94 and 8.9 billion PBMCs per donor were obtained by leukapheresis.

Donors were healthy HIV-negative adults with no recently reported acute infections or vaccinations. Every donor was a Caucasian adult residing in Nashville, Tennessee, USA. CD4+ T cells were enriched through magnetic negative selection, after which naive cells were positively selected on CD45RA and the remaining negative fraction served as the memory subset. After blood collection by leukapheresis, PBMCs were isolated using Ficoll-Histopaque density gradient centrifugation and then cryopreserved in the vapor phase of liquid nitrogen. Analytical flow cytometry was used to check the purity and quantity of every magnetically sorted T cell population. Each sorted fraction had its genomic DNA isolated and then quantified by UV absorbance on a Nanodrop 2000c. The CDR3 starts with the cysteine, ends with the phenylalanine, and has 13 residues. Here the CDR3 DNA is all that survives: 39 bases in frame from base 1. Trimming takes 10 bases from V and 5 bases from J, and the germline ends sit 18 bases apart. The germline V gene (reference sequence) sets CDR1 to LNHNV and CDR2 to YYDKDF.

Here is what the overall study found, with its caveats: Clonotypes shared by all four sorted-subset donors showed higher generation probabilities than non-shared clonotypes. Estimated clonotype richness was generally larger for naive than for memory subsets. Sampling was restricted to blood, and TCR repertoires in tissue are likely to differ from TCR repertoires in blood. Incomplete sequencing was indicated by rarefaction of sorted-subset datasets, despite the large sequencing depth. Because the study included a small number of donors, the genetic and exposure-history diversity represented was limited. Approximately 5% of naive CD4, 3.5% of naive CD8, about 2.1% of memory CD4, and approximately 0.4% of memory CD8 clonotypes were shared across several donors. Pairwise subsampling indicated that sequencing depth was expected to affect the degree of clonotype sharing among donors.

Using the deep immunoSEQ assay, multiplex PCR amplified TCR CDR3 regions from genomic DNA. Extracted genomic DNA from each cell subset was distributed evenly across all wells of several immunoSEQ 96-well plates, and each plate was treated as a replicate. For sorted subsets, approximately 190 ng genomic DNA, equal to 30,000 to 35,000 T cell genomes, was loaded into each replicate PCR. Purified libraries were measured with a Qubit 3.0 fluorometer, size-checked on a Bioanalyzer 2100, and measured again with the KAPA Library Quantification kit. Every immunoSEQ 96-well plate was sequenced on a separate single-read 150-cycle Illumina NextSeq 550 flow cell. On the study's bioinformatics: Because the immunoSEQ output held only junctional sequences and lacked quality scores, the filtering could not match the filtering applied to full-length reads. Sequences were annotated with PyIR, a Python wrapper for IgBLAST v1.9, and V/J genes and CDR3 were assigned using IMGT germline references. Reads were removed for weak V/J assignments (E-value above 1e-6), missing CDR3, stop codons, out-of-frame junctions, or ambiguous translated residues. V3J clonotypes were defined as sequences sharing the same inferred V gene, J gene, and CDR3 amino acid sequence. The percentage overlap between two repertoires was calculated by dividing the number of shared unique clonotypes by the size of the smaller repertoire. Three approaches were used to assess repertoire richness: RTK rarefaction, the Chao1 estimator, and Recon v2.1 estimates of unobserved clonotypes. Generation probabilities were computed with OLGA for all TCRbeta clonotypes obtained by the gDNA method from several donors. Entries here come from immuneACCESS through TCRdb and include only in-frame sequences with V and J called. Some clones fail to appear in such tables; in the studies checked, an unresolved V gene covers under half of the shortfall, and the cause of the remainder is unknown. The DNA gave D and trimming, while V, J and clone size come from that table. For this sample there are more than 1.2 million clones; roughly 98.5% appear just once. 0.36% of the sample is held by the ten biggest clonotypes.

This clone is a singleton in its sample. What antigen it recognizes has not been identified. Base qualities were left out, and no much larger clone turns up one base away. Material: naive CD4+ T cells sorted from blood. Read against the paper, the sample's cell subset or site label means: CD45RA+ positively selected. This clonotype originated in a young man in good health. The sequence is built from TRBV15 and TRBJ2-7, with the D segment identity uncertain. CDR3 reads: CAIRSSAIHEQYF. The nucleotide sequence reads as follows: TGTGCCATCCGATCGAGCGCCATCCACGAGCAGTACTTC. Full variable domain (CDR3 extended with the reference TRBV15 and TRBJ2-7 proteins): DAMVIQNPRYQVTQFGKPVTLSCSQTLNHNVMYWYQQKSSQAPKLLFHYYDKDFNNEADTPDNFQSRRPNTSFCFLDIRSPGLGDTAMYLCAIRSSAIHEQYFGPGTRLTVT.